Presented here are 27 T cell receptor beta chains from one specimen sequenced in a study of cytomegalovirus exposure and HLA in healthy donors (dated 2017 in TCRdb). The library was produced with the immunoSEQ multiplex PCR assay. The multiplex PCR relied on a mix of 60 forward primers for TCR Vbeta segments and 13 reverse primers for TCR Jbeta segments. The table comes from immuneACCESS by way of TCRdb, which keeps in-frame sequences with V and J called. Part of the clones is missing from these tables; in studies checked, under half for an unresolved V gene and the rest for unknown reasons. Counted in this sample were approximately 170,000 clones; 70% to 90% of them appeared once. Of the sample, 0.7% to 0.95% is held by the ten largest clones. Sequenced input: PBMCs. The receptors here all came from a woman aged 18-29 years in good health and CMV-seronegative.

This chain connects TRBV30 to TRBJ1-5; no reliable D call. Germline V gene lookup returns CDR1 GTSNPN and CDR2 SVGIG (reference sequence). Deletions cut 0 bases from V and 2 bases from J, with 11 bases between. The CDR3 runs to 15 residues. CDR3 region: CAWSVQSGGNQPQHF. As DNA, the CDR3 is TGTGCCTGGAGTGTACAGTCCGGGGGCAATCAGCCCCAGCATTTT.

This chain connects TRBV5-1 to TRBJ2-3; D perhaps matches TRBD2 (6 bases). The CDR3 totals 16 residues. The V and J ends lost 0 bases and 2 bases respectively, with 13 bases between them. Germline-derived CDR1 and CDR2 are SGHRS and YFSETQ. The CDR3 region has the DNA TGCGCCAGCAGCTTGGTTATCGGCGGGAACACAGATACGCAGTATTTT. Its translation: CASSLVIGGNTDTQYF.

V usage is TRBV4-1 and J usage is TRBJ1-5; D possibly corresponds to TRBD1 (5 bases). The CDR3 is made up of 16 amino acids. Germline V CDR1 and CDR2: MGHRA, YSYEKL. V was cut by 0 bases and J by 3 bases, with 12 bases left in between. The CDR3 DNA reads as TGCGCCAGCAGCCAAGATCCGGGACTTATCAATCAGCCCCAGCATTTT. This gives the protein CASSQDPGLINQPQHF.

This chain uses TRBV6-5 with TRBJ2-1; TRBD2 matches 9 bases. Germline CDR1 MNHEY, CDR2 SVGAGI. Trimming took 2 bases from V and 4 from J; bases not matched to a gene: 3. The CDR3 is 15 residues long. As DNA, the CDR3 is TGTGCCAGCAGTTACGGGACTAGCAGTTACAATGAGCAGTTCTTC. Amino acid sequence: CASSYGTSSYNEQFF.

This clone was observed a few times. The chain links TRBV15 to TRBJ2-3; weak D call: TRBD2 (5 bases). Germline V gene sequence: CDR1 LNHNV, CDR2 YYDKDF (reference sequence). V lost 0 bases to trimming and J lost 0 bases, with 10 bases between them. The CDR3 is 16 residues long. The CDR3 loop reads CATSREGGGSTDTQYF. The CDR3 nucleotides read TGTGCCACCAGCAGAGAAGGTGGCGGGAGCACAGATACGCAGTATTTT.

This CDR3 reads CASSGDTSYEQYF. Here the CDR3 DNA reads TGTGCCAGCAGCGGGGACACGTCCTACGAGCAGTACTTC. The chain has TRBV9 and TRBJ2-7; D possibly corresponds to TRBD1 (6 bases). The CDR3 sequence is 13 residues long. The V gene's germline CDR1 is SGDLS and CDR2 YYNGEE. The V and J ends lost 3 bases and 1 base respectively, with 8 bases between them.

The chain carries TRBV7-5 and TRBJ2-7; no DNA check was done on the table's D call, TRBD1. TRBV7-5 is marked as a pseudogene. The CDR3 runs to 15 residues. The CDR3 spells CARSSTGGIRNEQYF. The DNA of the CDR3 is TGTGCCAGAAGCTCGACAGGGGGGATTCGTAACGAGCAGTACTTC.

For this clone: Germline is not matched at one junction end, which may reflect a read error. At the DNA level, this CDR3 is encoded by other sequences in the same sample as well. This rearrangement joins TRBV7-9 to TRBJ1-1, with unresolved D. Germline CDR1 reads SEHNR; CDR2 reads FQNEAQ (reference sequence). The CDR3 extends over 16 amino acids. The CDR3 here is CASSLSSGRPNTEAFF. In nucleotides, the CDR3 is TGTGCCAGCAGCTTAAGTTCCGGCAGGCCGAACACTGAGGCTTTCTTT.

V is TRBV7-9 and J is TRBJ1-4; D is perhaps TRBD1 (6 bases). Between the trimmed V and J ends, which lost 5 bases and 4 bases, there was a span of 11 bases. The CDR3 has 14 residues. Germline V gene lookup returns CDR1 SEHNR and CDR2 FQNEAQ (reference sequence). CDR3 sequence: CASSPRDNNEKLFF. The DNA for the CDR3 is TGTGCCAGCAGCCCCCGGGACAATAATGAAAAACTGTTTTTT.

The CDR3 DNA reads as TGCGCCAGCAGCCAAGATCTGGGACTAGACTACAATGAGCAGTTCTTC. Its translation: CASSQDLGLDYNEQFF. The gene calls are TRBV4-3 and TRBJ2-1; 8 bases map to TRBD2. Looked up from germline, CDR1 is LGHNA and CDR2 is YSLEER. CDR3 length equals 16 residues. V dropped 0 bases and J dropped 3; count of bases not matched to a gene: 4.

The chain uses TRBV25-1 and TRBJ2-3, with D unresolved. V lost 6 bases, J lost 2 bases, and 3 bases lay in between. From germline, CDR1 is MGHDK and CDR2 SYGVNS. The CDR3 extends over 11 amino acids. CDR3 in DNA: TGTGCCAGCAGCTTCACAGATACGCAGTATTTT. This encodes CASSFTDTQYF. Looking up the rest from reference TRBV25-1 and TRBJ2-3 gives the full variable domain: EADIYQTPRYLVIGTGKKITLECSQTMGHDKMYWYQQDPGMELHLIHYSYGVNSTEKGDLSSESTVSRIRTEHFPLTLESARPSHTSQYLCASSFTDTQYFGPGTRLTVL.

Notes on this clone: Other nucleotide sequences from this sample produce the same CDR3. The CDR3 spells CASSPGTGPYEQYF. The DNA for the CDR3 is TGTGCCAGTAGTCCGGGGACAGGGCCCTACGAGCAGTACTTC. The chain links TRBV19 to TRBJ2-7, with 9 nucleotides matching TRBD1. Germline V gene data show CDR1 as LNHDA and CDR2 as SQIVND (reference sequence). The length of the CDR3 is 14 residues. V shed 5 bases and J 2 bases; nucleotides not matched to a gene: 4.

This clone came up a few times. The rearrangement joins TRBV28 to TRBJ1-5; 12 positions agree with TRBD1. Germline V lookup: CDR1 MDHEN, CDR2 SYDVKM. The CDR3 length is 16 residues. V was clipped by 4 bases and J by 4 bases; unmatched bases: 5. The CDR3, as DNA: TGTGCCAGCAGTTCCCCGGGACAGGGGGCTAATCAGCCCCAGCATTTT. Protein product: CASSSPGQGANQPQHF.

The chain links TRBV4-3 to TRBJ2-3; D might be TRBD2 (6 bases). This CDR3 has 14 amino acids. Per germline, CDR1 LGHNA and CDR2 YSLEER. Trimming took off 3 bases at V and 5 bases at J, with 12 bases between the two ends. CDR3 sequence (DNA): TGCGCCAGCAGCCACCGGGAGTGGGAAGATACGCAGTATTTT. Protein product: CASSHREWEDTQYF.

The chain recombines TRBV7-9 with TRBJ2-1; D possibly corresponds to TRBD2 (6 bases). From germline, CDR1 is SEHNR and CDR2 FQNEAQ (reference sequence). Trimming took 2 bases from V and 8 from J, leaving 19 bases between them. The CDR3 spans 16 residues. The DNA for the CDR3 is TGTGCCAGCAGCTTACGAGACCTGGGAGGTCTTCATGAGCAGTTCTTC. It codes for CASSLRDLGGLHEQFF.

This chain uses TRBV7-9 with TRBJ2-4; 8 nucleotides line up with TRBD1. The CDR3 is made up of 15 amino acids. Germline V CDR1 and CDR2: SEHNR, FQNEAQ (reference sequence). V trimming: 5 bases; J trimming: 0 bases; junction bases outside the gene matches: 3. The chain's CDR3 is CASSDRGGAKNIQYF. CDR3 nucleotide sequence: TGTGCCAGCAGCGACAGGGGTGGAGCCAAAAACATTCAGTACTTC.

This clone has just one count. CDR3 loop: CASLTGLNSPLHF. The CDR3 DNA is TGTGCCAGCTTGACAGGGTTAAATTCACCCCTCCACTTT. The genes are TRBV18 and TRBJ1-6, with 7 bases that match TRBD1. From germline, CDR1 is KGHSH and CDR2 LQKENI. The length of the CDR3 is 13 residues. V shed 7 bases and J 7 bases; nucleotides not matched to a gene: 4. The variable domain in full, completed from reference TRBV18 and TRBJ1-6, reads NAGVMQNPRHLVRRRGQEARLRCSPMKGHSHVYWYRQLPEEGLKFMVYLQKENIIDESGMPKERFSAEFPKEGPSILRIQQVVRGDSAAYFCASLTGLNSPLHFGNGTRLTVT.

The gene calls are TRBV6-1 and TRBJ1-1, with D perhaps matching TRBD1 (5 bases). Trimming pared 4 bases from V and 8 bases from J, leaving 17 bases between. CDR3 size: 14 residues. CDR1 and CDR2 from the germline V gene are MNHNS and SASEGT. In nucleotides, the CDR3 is TGTGCCAGCAGTGGGCGGGGGACGGGGAGGGAAGCTTTCTTT. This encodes CASSGRGTGREAFF.

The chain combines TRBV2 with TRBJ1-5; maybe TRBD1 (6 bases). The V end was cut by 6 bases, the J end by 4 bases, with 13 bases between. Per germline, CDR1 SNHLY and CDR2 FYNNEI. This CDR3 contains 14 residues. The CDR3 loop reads CASSGQPINQPQHF. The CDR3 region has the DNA TGTGCCAGCAGCGGACAGCCGATAAATCAGCCCCAGCATTTT. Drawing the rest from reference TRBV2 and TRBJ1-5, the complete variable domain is EPEVTQTPSHQVTQMGQEVILRCVPISNHLYFYWYRQILGQKVEFLVSFYNNEISEKSEIFDDQFSVERPDGSNFTLKIRSTKLEDSAMYFCASSGQPINQPQHFGDGTRLSIL.

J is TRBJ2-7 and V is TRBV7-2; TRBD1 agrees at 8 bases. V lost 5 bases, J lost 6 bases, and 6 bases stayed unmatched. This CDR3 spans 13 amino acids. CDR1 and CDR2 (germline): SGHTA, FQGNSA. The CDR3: CASSLLRGREQYF. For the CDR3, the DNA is TGTGCCAGCAGCCTTCTCAGGGGGCGCGAGCAGTACTTC. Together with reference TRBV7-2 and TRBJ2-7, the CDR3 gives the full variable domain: GAGVSQSPSNKVTEKGKDVELRCDPISGHTALYWYRQSLGQGLEFLIYFQGNSAPDKSGLPSDRFSAERTGGSVSTLTIQRTQQEDSAVYLCASSLLRGREQYFGPGTRLTVT.

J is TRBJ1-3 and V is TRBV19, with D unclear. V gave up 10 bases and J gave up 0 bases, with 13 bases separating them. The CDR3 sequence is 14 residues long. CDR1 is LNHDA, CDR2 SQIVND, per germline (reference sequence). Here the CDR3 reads CATGFGSSGNTIYF. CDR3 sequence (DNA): TGTGCCACAGGTTTTGGGAGCTCTGGAAACACCATATATTTT.

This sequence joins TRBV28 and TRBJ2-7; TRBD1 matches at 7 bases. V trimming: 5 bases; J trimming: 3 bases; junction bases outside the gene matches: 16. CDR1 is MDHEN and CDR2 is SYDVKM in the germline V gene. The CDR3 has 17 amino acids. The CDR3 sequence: CASSQYRGLGSSYEQYF. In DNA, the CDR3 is TGTGCCAGCAGTCAATACAGGGGATTGGGATCTAGCTACGAGCAGTACTTC.

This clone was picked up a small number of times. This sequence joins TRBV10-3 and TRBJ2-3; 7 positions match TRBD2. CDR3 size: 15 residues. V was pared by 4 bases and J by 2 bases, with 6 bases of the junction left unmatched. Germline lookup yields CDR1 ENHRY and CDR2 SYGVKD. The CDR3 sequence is CAISAAGEDTDTQYF. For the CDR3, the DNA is TGTGCCATCAGTGCCGCGGGAGAGGACACAGATACGCAGTATTTT.

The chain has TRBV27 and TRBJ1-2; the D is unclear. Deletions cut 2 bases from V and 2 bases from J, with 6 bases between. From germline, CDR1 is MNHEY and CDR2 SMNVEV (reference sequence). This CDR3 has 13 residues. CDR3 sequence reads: CASSLGPNYGYTF. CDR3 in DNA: TGTGCCAGCAGTTTAGGGCCGAACTATGGCTACACCTTC.

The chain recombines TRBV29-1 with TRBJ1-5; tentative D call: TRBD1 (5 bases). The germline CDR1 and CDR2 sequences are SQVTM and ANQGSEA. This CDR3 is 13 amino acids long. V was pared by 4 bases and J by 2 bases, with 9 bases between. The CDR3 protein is CSVAAGGNQPQHF. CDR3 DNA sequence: TGCAGCGTTGCCGCGGGGGGCAATCAGCCCCAGCATTTT.

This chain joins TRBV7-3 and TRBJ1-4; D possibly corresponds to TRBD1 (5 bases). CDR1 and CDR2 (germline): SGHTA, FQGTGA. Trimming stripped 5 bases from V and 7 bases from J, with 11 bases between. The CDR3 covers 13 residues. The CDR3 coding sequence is TGTGCCAGCAGCGCCGGGGGAGGTGAAAAACTGTTTTTT. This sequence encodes CASSAGGGEKLFF.

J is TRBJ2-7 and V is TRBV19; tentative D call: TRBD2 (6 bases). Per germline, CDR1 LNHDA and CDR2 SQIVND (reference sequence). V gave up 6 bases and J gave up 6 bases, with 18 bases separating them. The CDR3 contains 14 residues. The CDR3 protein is CASRQGAGSGEQYF. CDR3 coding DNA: TGTGCCAGTAGACAAGGCGCCGGGAGTGGCGAGCAGTACTTC.